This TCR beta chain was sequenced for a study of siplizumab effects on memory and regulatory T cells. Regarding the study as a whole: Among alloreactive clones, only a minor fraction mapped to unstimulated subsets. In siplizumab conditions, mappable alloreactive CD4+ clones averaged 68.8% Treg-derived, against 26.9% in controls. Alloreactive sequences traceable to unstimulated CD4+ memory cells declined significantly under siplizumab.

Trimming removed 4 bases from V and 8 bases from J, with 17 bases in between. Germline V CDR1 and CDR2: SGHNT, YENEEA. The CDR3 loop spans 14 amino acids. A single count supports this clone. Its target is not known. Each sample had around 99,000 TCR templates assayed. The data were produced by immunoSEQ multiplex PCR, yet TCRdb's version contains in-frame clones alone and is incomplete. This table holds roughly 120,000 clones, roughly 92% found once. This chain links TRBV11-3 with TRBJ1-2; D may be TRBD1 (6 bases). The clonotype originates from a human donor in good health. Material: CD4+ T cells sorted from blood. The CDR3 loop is CASSSGQHTMGYTF. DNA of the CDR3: TGTGCCAGCAGCTCCGGACAGCACACCATGGGCTACACCTTC.